This T cell receptor (beta chain) was captured by sequencing in a study of cytomegalovirus exposure and HLA in healthy donors. Study-level points and caveats: Later, TCR association rates were found to vary by HLA locus, highest for DRB1 and lowest for HLA-C. TCR beta V segments were, for the most part, productive about 87% or about 30% of the time in an earlier analysis. In a later analysis, common viral pathogens appeared linked to several of the most significant clusters. A missense variant in DCLRE1C was later tied to TCR beta V- and J-gene trimming.

13 Jbeta primers and 60 Vbeta primers were used for the PCR. Produced via immunoSEQ multiplex PCR; TCRdb's table is partial and in-frame only. The data hold 180,000 or so clones, with 75% to 85% observed a single time. This CDR3 has 15 residues. Germline CDR1 SGHRS, CDR2 YFSETQ. V lost 2 bases to trimming and J lost 2 bases; unmatched junction nucleotides: 7. About this clone itself: Its antigen is not known.

The receptor comes from a woman between 50 and 59 years old in good health and CMV-seronegative. The sequenced material came from PBMCs. The V gene is TRBV5-1, the J gene TRBJ2-7; 7 positions agree with TRBD2. CDR3 coding DNA: TGCGCCAGCAGCTTCTCCGGGACTAACGCCTACGAGCAGTACTTC. Translated: CASSFSGTNAYEQYF.